A selection of T cell receptor beta chains follows, all from one sample in a study of CD8+ T cells in alopecia areata. This table comes from immunoSEQ multiplex PCR, and its TCRdb copy is limited to in-frame clones, with some not included. Found here are 95,000 to 110,000 clones, roughly 84% of them singletons; the top ten hold around 25%. Material: CD8+ T cells sorted from blood, obtained at week 24, from a patient treated with tofacitinib. The receptors here all came from a human donor with alopecia areata. CDR3s include the opening cysteine and the closing phenylalanine or tryptophan. A D gene is named only where the DNA matches it firmly. For some rows the clone size is stated as once, few or many, or as a class when expanded; others skip it.

clone size: NA
J gene: TRBJ2-1
D gene: NA
V gene: TRBV6-1
CDR3 DNA: TGTGCCAGGCCCCGACGAGACTACAATGAGCAGTTCTTC
CDR3 protein: CARPRRDYNEQFF

clone size: NA
J gene: TRBJ1-2
D gene: TRBD1
V gene: TRBV6-5
CDR3 DNA: TGTGCCAGCACCTATGGACAGGGGGATAACTATGGCTACACCTTC
CDR3 protein: CASTYGQGDNYGYTF

clone size: NA
J gene: TRBJ1-1
D gene: NA
V gene: TRBV20-1
CDR3 DNA: TGCAGAGCGAGGGCGGGCACTGAAGCTTTCTTT
CDR3 protein: CRARAGTEAFF

clone size: NA
J gene: TRBJ2-7
D gene: TRBD1
V gene: TRBV5-1
CDR3 DNA: TGCGCCAGCAGCTTGCGGGGTGGGACAGTCCTCTACGAGCAGTACTTC
CDR3 protein: CASSLRGGTVLYEQYF

clone size: once
J gene: TRBJ2-3
D gene: NA
V gene: TRBV4-1
CDR3 DNA: TGCGCCAGCAGCCAAGGAGGCTCGCTAGATACGCAGTATTTT
CDR3 protein: CASSQGGSLDTQYF

clone size: NA
J gene: TRBJ2-2
D gene: TRBD2
V gene: TRBV5-6
CDR3 DNA: TGTGCCAGCAGCTTGGTGGCCCCCGGGCGGGGGGGCCACACCGGGGAGCTGTTTTTT
CDR3 protein: CASSLVAPGRGGHTGELFF

clone size: NA
J gene: TRBJ2-7
D gene: TRBD2
V gene: TRBV5-4
CDR3 DNA: TGTGCCAGCAGCCGTAGCGGGGTACACGAGCAGTACTTC
CDR3 protein: CASSRSGVHEQYF

clone size: once
J gene: TRBJ1-2
D gene: NA
V gene: TRBV18
CDR3 DNA: TGTGCCAGCTCACCAGAGGGCAGCGGGGTATCTAACTATGGCTACACCTTC
CDR3 protein: CASSPEGSGVSNYGYTF

clone size: NA
J gene: TRBJ2-7
D gene: NA
V gene: TRBV14
CDR3 DNA: TGTGCCAGCAGCCAAGAGCAGGCTTGGGGTGGGGGAAACTACGAGCAGTACTTC
CDR3 protein: CASSQEQAWGGGNYEQYF

clone size: NA
J gene: TRBJ2-2
D gene: TRBD1
V gene: TRBV14
CDR3 DNA: TGTGCCAGCAGCCCTCGACAGGGGGCCGGGGAGCTGTTTTTT
CDR3 protein: CASSPRQGAGELFF

clone size: NA
J gene: TRBJ2-5
D gene: TRBD2
V gene: TRBV5-4
CDR3 DNA: TGTGCCAGCAGGGCCAGGACTAGCGGCCAAGAGACCCAGTACTTC
CDR3 protein: CASRARTSGQETQYF

clone size: NA
J gene: TRBJ1-2
D gene: TRBD1
V gene: TRBV25-1
CDR3 DNA: TGTGCCAGCAGTGGGAGGGGGCTGGGGTATGGCTACACCTTC
CDR3 protein: CASSGRGLGYGYTF

clone size: NA
J gene: TRBJ1-4
D gene: NA
V gene: TRBV29-1
CDR3 DNA: TGCAGCGTTGAGGGGGACACGACTAATGAAAAACTGTTTTTT
CDR3 protein: CSVEGDTTNEKLFF

clone size: NA
J gene: TRBJ2-7
D gene: TRBD2
V gene: TRBV12-5
CDR3 DNA: TGTGCTAGTGGTCCCGGACTAGCGGGGGGACGGAACGAGCAGTACTTC
CDR3 protein: CASGPGLAGGRNEQYF

clone size: NA
J gene: TRBJ2-6
D gene: TRBD2
V gene: TRBV6-5
CDR3 DNA: TGTGCCAGCAGCGGGGGGGGCTCTGGGGCCAACGTCCTGACTTTC
CDR3 protein: CASSGGGSGANVLTF

clone size: NA
J gene: TRBJ1-3
D gene: TRBD1
V gene: TRBV11-2
CDR3 DNA: TGTGCCAGCAGCTTCGGCAGGGGGAGGTTGTCTGGAAACACCATATATTTT
CDR3 protein: CASSFGRGRLSGNTIYF

clone size: once
J gene: TRBJ2-1
D gene: NA
V gene: TRBV5-4
CDR3 DNA: TGTGCCAGTCGAGATTCGGGTTACAATGAGCAGTTCTTC
CDR3 protein: CASRDSGYNEQFF

clone size: NA
J gene: TRBJ2-1
D gene: NA
V gene: TRBV5-1
CDR3 DNA: TGCGCCAGCAGCTTGGCTCGGGCGCAGGGGCAGTTCTTC
CDR3 protein: CASSLARAQGQFF

clone size: NA
J gene: TRBJ2-7
D gene: TRBD2
V gene: TRBV18
CDR3 DNA: TGTGCCAGCTCACCCGGGACTAGCGTTCAGCAGTACTTC
CDR3 protein: CASSPGTSVQQYF

clone size: NA
J gene: TRBJ2-5
D gene: NA
V gene: TRBV13
CDR3 DNA: TGTGCCAGCAGCTCTACCCTCCAAGAGACCCAGTACTTC
CDR3 protein: CASSSTLQETQYF

clone size: NA
J gene: TRBJ2-1
D gene: NA
V gene: TRBV27
CDR3 DNA: TGTGCCAGCAGTTTATCGTGGCCCCCCAATGAGCAGTTCTTC
CDR3 protein: CASSLSWPPNEQFF

clone size: NA
J gene: TRBJ2-2
D gene: NA
V gene: TRBV5-6
CDR3 DNA: TGTGCCAGCAGCTTGGGTGGTTACGGGGAGCTGTTTTTT
CDR3 protein: CASSLGGYGELFF

clone size: NA
J gene: TRBJ1-1
D gene: NA
V gene: TRBV2
CDR3 DNA: TGTGCCAGCATTCGAGGAGTAACTGAAGCTTTCTTT
CDR3 protein: CASIRGVTEAFF

clone size: once
J gene: TRBJ2-3
D gene: TRBD1
V gene: TRBV29-1
CDR3 DNA: TGCAGCGTCAAGACAGGGTCCACAGATACGCAGTATTTT
CDR3 protein: CSVKTGSTDTQYF

clone size: NA
J gene: TRBJ1-3
D gene: NA
V gene: TRBV6-5
CDR3 DNA: TGTGCCAGCAGTTACTGGGCAGAGAGTTCGGGAAACACCATATATTTT
CDR3 protein: CASSYWAESSGNTIYF

clone size: NA
J gene: TRBJ2-1
D gene: NA
V gene: TRBV2
CDR3 DNA: TGTGCCAGCAGTGAATACAGGAACAATGAGCAGTTCTTC
CDR3 protein: CASSEYRNNEQFF

clone size: once
J gene: TRBJ2-7
D gene: TRBD1
V gene: TRBV6-5
CDR3 DNA: TGTGCCAGCAGTGGGACAGGGAACGAGCAGTACTTC
CDR3 protein: CASSGTGNEQYF

clone size: NA
J gene: TRBJ2-5
D gene: TRBD2
V gene: TRBV30
CDR3 DNA: TGTGCCTGGAGTGTGGCTAGCGGGGGGAAGACCCAGTACTTC
CDR3 protein: CAWSVASGGKTQYF

clone size: NA
J gene: TRBJ2-7
D gene: NA
V gene: TRBV7-6
CDR3 DNA: TGTGCCAGCAGCACCTTGACCTACGAGCAGTACTTC
CDR3 protein: CASSTLTYEQYF

clone size: NA
J gene: TRBJ2-7
D gene: NA
V gene: TRBV6-6
CDR3 DNA: TGTGCCAGCAGTTACTCGCCCTACGAGCAGTACTTC
CDR3 protein: CASSYSPYEQYF

clone size: NA
J gene: TRBJ2-5
D gene: NA
V gene: TRBV6-5
CDR3 DNA: TGTGCCAGCAGTTACACCGAAGGGTTCTCGGGGGCCCAGTACTTC
CDR3 protein: CASSYTEGFSGAQYF

clone size: NA
J gene: TRBJ2-1
D gene: NA
V gene: TRBV7-9
CDR3 DNA: TGTGCCAGCAGCTCCTCTCTAGCCCCCCGTATATACAATGAGCAGTTCTTC
CDR3 protein: CASSSSLAPRIYNEQFF

clone size: NA
J gene: TRBJ1-5
D gene: NA
V gene: TRBV10-3
CDR3 DNA: TGTGCCATCAGTGAGTCAGACGCCCGGGGCAGGGTTAATCAGCCCCAGCATTTT
CDR3 protein: CAISESDARGRVNQPQHF